The source of this T cell receptor beta chain is a study of graft-versus-host responses after intestinal transplantation. At the level of the study: Recipients received multivisceral, liver-intestinal, or isolated intestinal transplants. Every recipient had anti-thymocyte globulin induction and three to four years of tacrolimus plus steroids. Study-level findings and limits: Marrow from the recipient contained GvH clones, some of which had appeared first in ileum or blood. Within the allografts of patients who had graft-donor T cell macrochimerism, graft-versus-host to host-versus-graft clonal ratios were high.

A remark on this clone: Its specificity is unknown.

TCRdb keeps only in-frame clones here, not all; method: immunoSEQ multiplex PCR. Among 90,000 to 150,000 clones, about 93% were seen once, and the ten largest hold over 0.1%. The CDR3 contains 14 residues. Germline assignment: CDR1 MNHEY and CDR2 SVGAGI. The germline V and J ends were trimmed by 5 bases and 3 bases, with 14 bases remaining between them. The source was unstimulated CD4+ T cells sorted from spleen or lymph node cells, collected before intestinal transplant. The source of this sequence is a human donor who received an intestinal transplant. The chain employs TRBV6-5 and TRBJ2-7; TRBD1 is a possible D gene (6 bases). DNA for the CDR3: TGTGCCAGCAGTGCACAGGGTGGAGGCTACGAGCAGTACTTC. This gives the protein CASSAQGGGYEQYF.